This TCR beta chain derives from a study of blood T cell repertoires in COVID-19. For the study at large: Acute and convalescent COVID-19 specimens originated in the United States, Italy and Spain. The analysed material was cDNA or gDNA that came from T cells, B-cell-depleted T cells, or PBMCs.

The ends lost 7 bases at V and 5 bases at J; junction bases unmatched: 7. Germline assignment: CDR1 SNHLY and CDR2 FYNNEI. This CDR3 has 15 residues. The method was immunoSEQ multiplex PCR; TCRdb's version includes in-frame clones alone and lacks a portion of them. The sample consists of around 190,000 clones, around 79% of them appearing once. The sequencing sample was made of peripheral blood. V is TRBV2 and J is TRBJ2-5, with TRBD2 identical over 13 bases. This receptor was taken from a middle-aged woman with COVID-19, enrolled during active disease. CDR3 loop: CASTWTSGSGETQYF. The DNA of the CDR3 is TGTGCCAGCACCTGGACTAGCGGGAGTGGGGAGACCCAGTACTTC.